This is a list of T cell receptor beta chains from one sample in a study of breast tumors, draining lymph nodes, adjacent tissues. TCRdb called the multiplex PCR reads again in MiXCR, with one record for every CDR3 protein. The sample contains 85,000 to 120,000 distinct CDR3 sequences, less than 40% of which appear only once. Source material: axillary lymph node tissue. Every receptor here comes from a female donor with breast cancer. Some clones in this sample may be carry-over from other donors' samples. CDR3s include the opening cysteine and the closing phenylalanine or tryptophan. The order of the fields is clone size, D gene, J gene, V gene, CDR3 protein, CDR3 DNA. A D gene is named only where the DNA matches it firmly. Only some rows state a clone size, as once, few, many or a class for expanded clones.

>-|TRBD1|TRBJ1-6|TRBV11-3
CASSLESQGAKGHSPLHF
TGTGCCAGCAGCTTAGAATCTCAGGGGGCCAAGGGACATTCACCCCTCCACTTT
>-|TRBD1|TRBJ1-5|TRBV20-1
CSARRQGLVPQHF
TGCAGTGCTAGAAGACAGGGGTTAGTGCCCCAGCATTTT
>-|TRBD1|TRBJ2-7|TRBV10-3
CAISGQGVVDEQYF
TGTGCCATCAGTGGACAGGGGGTAGTTGACGAGCAGTACTTC
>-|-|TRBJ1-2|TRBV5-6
CASSFRVNNYGYTF
TGTGCCAGCAGCTTCCGGGTCAACAACTATGGCTACACCTTC
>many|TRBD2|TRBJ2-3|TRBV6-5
CATSWAGGPPDTQYF
TGTGCCACCTCATGGGCGGGGGGGCCGCCAGATACGCAGTATTTT
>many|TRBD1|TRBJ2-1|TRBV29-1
CSVEETGGNEQFF
TGCAGCGTTGAAGAAACAGGGGGCAATGAGCAGTTCTTC
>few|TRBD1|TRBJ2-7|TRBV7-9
CASSPTGGSDEQYF
TGTGCCAGCAGCCCGACAGGGGGCAGCGACGAGCAGTACTTC
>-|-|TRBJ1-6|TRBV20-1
CSASEGTGYNSPLHF
TGCAGTGCTAGCGAGGGGACCGGCTATAATTCACCCCTCCACTTT
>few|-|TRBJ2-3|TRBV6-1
CASSHIPSNYPDTQYF
TGTGCCAGCAGTCACATTCCTAGTAATTATCCAGATACGCAGTATTTT
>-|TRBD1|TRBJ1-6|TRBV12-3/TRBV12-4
CASSPRQGAYNSPLHF
TGTGCCAGCAGTCCCCGACAGGGGGCCTATAATTCACCCCTCCACTTT
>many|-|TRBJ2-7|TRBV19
CASKWGDRGSYEQYF
TGTGCCAGTAAGTGGGGGGACCGAGGGTCCTACGAGCAGTACTTC
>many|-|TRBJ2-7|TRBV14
CASSQGLVTYEQYF
TGTGCCAGCAGCCAAGGCCTAGTCACCTACGAGCAGTACTTC
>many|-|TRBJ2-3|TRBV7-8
CASSPRGDTQYF
TGTGCCAGCAGCCCGCGAGGGGATACGCAGTATTTT
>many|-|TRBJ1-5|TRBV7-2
CASSLDGNQPQHF
TGTGCCAGCAGCTTGGATGGGAATCAGCCCCAGCATTTT
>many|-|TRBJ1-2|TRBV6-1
CASSEVAAYGYTF
TGTGCCAGCAGTGAAGTGGCAGCCTATGGCTACACCTTC
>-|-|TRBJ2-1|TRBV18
CASSPGTSYSEQFF
TGTGCCAGCTCACCGGGTACTAGCTACAGTGAGCAGTTCTTC
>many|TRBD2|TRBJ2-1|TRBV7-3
CASSLAGLAGEYNEQFF
TGTGCCAGCAGCTTAGCGGGGCTAGCGGGAGAGTACAATGAGCAGTTCTTC
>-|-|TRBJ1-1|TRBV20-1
CSARGLGLAEAFF
TGCAGTGCTAGAGGGCTGGGGTTGGCTGAAGCTTTCTTT
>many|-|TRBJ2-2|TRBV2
CASHGALARELFF
TGTGCCAGTCACGGAGCTTTAGCCAGGGAGCTGTTTTTT
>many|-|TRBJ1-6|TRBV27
CASSLSRGDNSPLHF
TGTGCCAGCAGTTTATCGAGGGGAGATAATTCACCCCTCCACTTT
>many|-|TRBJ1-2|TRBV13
CASSIVGLPGYTF
TGTGCCAGCAGCATCGTAGGGCTTCCTGGCTACACCTTC
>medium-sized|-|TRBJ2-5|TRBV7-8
CASSLAQTGWETQYF
TGTGCCAGCAGCTTAGCTCAAACAGGGTGGGAGACCCAGTACTTC
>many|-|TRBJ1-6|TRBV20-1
CSARETVLSYNSPLHF
TGCAGTGCTAGAGAGACAGTCCTCTCCTATAATTCACCCCTCCACTTT
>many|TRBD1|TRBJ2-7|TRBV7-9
CASSPRDRGAYEQYF
TGTGCCAGCAGCCCGAGGGACAGGGGAGCCTACGAGCAGTACTTC
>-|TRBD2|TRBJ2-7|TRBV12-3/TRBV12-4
CASSLRRGAYEQYF
TGTGCCAGCAGTTTACGGCGGGGGGCCTACGAGCAGTACTTC
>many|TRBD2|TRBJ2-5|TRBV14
CASSQGLSGRAGETQYF
TGTGCCAGCAGCCAAGGCCTTAGCGGGAGGGCGGGAGAGACCCAGTACTTC
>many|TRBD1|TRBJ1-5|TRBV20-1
CSARDSGGTQPQHF
TGCAGTGCTAGAGATTCAGGGGGCACTCAGCCCCAGCATTTT
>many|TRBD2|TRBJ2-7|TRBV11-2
CASSLGYAGAYEQYF
TGTGCCAGCAGCTTAGGGTACGCGGGGGCCTACGAGCAGTACTTC
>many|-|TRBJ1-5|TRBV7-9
CASSTQGLGQPQHF
TGTGCCAGCAGCACCCAGGGGCTCGGCCAGCCCCAGCATTTT
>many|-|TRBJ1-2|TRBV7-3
CASSLTINSGKDGYTF
TGTGCCAGCAGCTTAACCATAAACTCAGGCAAGGATGGCTACACCTTC
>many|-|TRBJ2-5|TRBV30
CAWSVRRTQYF
TGTGCCTGGAGTGTACGTCGGACCCAGTACTTC
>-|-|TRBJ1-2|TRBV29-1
CSVEGEVTHGYTF
TGCAGCGTTGAAGGAGAGGTAACACATGGCTACACCTTC
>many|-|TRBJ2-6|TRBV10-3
CAISAVANGANVLTF
TGTGCCATCAGTGCGGTGGCAAATGGGGCCAACGTCCTGACTTTC
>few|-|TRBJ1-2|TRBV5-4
CASSLVGTNYGYTF
TGTGCCAGCAGCTTGGTGGGGACTAACTATGGCTACACCTTC
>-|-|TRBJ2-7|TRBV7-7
CASSLGGPGEQYF
TGTGCTAGCAGCCTAGGGGGGCCTGGAGAGCAGTACTTC
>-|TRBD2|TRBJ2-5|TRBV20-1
CSAASEREVPETQYF
TGCAGTGCTGCCTCGGAGCGGGAGGTACCGGAGACCCAGTACTTC
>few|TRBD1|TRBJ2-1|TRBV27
CASNSPGTGFINEQFF
TGTGCCAGCAATTCCCCAGGGACAGGGTTCATCAATGAGCAGTTCTTC
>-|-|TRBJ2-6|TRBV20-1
CSASPREGAGANVLTF
TGCAGTGCTAGTCCCCGTGAGGGAGCTGGGGCCAACGTCCTGACTTTC
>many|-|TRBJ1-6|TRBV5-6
CASSLLTGSSPLHF
TGTGCCAGCAGCTTGCTCACAGGGTCTTCACCCCTCCACTTT
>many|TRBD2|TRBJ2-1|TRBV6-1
CASSEYAERGYNEQFF
TGTGCCAGCAGTGAATACGCTGAGCGGGGGTACAATGAGCAGTTCTTC
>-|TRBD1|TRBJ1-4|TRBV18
CASSPRPGTAIPVEKLFF
TGTGCCAGCTCACCACGCCCAGGGACAGCGATCCCAGTGGAAAAACTGTTTTTT
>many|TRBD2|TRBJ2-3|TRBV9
CASSKAGGAADTQYF
TGTGCCAGCAGTAAAGCGGGAGGGGCGGCAGATACGCAGTATTTT
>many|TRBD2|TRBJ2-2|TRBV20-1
CSASPLADETTGELFF
TGCAGTGCTAGCCCACTAGCGGATGAGACCACCGGGGAGCTGTTTTTT
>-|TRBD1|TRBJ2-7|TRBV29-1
CSVTLPGQGMKQYF
TGCAGCGTGACACTCCCGGGACAGGGGATGAAGCAGTACTTC
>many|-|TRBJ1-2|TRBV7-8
CASSWDWENYGYTF
TGTGCCAGCAGCTGGGACTGGGAAAACTATGGCTACACCTTC
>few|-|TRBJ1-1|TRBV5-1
CASSLELDTEAFF
TGCGCCAGCAGCTTGGAACTGGACACTGAAGCTTTCTTT
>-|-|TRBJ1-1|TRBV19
CASSTASMNTEAFF
TGTGCCAGTAGCACAGCCAGTATGAACACTGAAGCTTTCTTT
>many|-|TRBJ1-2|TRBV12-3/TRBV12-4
CASSSDSAYGYTF
TGTGCCAGCAGCTCGGACAGCGCCTATGGCTACACCTTC
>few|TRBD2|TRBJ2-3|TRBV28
CASSRTSPLQYF
TGTGCCAGCAGCCGGACTAGCCCGCTTCAGTATTTT
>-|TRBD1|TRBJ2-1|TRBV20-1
CNAKDRGRENERFF
TGCAATGCTAAGGACAGGGGGCGCGAAAATGAGCGGTTCTTC
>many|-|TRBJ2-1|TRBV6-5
CASSRLSSYNEQFF
TGTGCCAGCAGCCGCTTGAGCTCCTACAATGAGCAGTTCTTC
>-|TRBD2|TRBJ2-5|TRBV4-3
CASSQGTSGGTGETQYF
TGCGCCAGCAGCCAAGGGACTAGCGGGGGGACCGGGGAGACCCAGTACTTC
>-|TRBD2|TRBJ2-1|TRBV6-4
CASSRLAGGPWYNEQFF
TGTGCCAGCAGTCGACTAGCGGGAGGGCCGTGGTACAATGAGCAGTTCTTC
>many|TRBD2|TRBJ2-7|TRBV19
CASSPMTSGGAHEQYF
TGTGCCAGTAGTCCCATGACTAGCGGGGGGGCCCACGAGCAGTACTTC
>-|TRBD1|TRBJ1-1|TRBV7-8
CASSLRDRGVSEAFF
TGTGCCAGCAGCTTAAGGGACAGGGGTGTGTCTGAAGCTTTCTTT